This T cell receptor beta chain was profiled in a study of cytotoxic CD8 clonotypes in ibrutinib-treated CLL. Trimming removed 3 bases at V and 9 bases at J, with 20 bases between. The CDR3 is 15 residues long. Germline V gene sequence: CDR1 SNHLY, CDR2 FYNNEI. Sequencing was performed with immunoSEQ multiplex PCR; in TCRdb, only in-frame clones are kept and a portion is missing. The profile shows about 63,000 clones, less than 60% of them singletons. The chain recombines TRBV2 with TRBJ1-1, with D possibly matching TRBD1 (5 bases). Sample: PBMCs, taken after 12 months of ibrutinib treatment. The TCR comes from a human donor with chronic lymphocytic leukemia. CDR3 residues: CASSDWVGASYQAFF. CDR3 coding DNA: TGTGCCAGCAGTGACTGGGTAGGGGCCTCCTACCAAGCTTTCTTT.